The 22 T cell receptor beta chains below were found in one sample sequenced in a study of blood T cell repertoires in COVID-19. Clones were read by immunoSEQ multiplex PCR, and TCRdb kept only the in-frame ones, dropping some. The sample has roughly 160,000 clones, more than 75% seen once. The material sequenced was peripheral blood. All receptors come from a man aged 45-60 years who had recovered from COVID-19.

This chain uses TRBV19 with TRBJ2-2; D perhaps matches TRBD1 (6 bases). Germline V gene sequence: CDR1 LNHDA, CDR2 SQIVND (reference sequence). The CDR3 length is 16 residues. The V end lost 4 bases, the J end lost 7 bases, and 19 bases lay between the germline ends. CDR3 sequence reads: CASSSQGRRASGELFF. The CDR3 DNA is TGTGCCAGTAGTAGTCAGGGGCGCAGGGCAAGCGGGGAGCTGTTTTTT. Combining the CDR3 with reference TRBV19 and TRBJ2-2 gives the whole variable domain DGGITQSPKYLFRKEGQNVTLSCEQNLNHDAMYWYRQDPGQGLRLIYYSQIVNDFQKGDIAEGYSVSREKKESFPLTVTSAQKNPTAFYLCASSSQGRRASGELFFGEGSRLTVL.

The CDR3 loop is CASSLSGQYGYTF. The CDR3 region has the DNA TGTGCCAGCAGTTTATCGGGACAATATGGCTACACCTTC. V gene TRBV27 combines with J gene TRBJ1-2; D is perhaps TRBD1 (6 bases). This CDR3 comprises 13 residues. V lost 0 bases to trimming and J lost 5 bases, with 7 bases between them. From germline, CDR1 is MNHEY and CDR2 SMNVEV (reference sequence).

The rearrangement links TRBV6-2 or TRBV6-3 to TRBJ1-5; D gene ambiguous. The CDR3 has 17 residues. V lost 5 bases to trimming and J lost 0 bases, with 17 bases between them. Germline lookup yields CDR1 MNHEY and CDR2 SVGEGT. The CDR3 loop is CASSPLTNDYSNQPQHF. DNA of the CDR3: TGTGCCAGCAGTCCCCTGACAAACGATTATAGCAATCAGCCCCAGCATTTT.

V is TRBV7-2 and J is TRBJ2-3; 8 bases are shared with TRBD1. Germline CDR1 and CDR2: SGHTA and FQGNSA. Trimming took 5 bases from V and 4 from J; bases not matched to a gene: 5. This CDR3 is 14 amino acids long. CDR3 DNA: TGTGCCAGCAGCAAAAAGACAGGGGCAGATACGCAGTATTTT. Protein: CASSKKTGADTQYF.

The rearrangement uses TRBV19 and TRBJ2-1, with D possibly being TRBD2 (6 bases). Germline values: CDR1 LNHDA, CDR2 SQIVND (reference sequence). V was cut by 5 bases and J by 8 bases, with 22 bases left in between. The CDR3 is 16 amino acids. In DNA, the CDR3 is TGTGCCAGTAGTCAGGGTAGACTAGGGCGTCGCTATGAGCAGTTCTTC. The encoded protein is CASSQGRLGRRYEQFF. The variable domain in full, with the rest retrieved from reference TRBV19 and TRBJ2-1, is DGGITQSPKYLFRKEGQNVTLSCEQNLNHDAMYWYRQDPGQGLRLIYYSQIVNDFQKGDIAEGYSVSREKKESFPLTVTSAQKNPTAFYLCASSQGRLGRRYEQFFGPGTRLTVL.

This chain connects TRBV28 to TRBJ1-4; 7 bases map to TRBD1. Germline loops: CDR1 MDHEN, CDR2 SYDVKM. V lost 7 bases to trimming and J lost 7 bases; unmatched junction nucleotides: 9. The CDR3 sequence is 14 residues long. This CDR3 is CASNSRDSGEKLFF. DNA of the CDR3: TGTGCCAGCAACTCCCGGGACAGTGGTGAAAAACTGTTTTTT.

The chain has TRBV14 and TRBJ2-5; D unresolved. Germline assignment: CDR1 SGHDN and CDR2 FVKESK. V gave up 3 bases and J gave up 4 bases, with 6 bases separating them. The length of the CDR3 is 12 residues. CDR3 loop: CASSQTRETQYF. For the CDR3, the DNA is TGTGCCAGCAGCCAGACAAGAGAGACCCAGTACTTC.

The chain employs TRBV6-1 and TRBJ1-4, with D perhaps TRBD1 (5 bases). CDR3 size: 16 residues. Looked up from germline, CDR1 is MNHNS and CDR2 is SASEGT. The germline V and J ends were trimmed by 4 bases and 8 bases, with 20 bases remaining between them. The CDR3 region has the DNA TGTGCCAGCAGTGGTCCCGGCTCGCAGGGTAGAGAAAAACTGTTTTTT. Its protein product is CASSGPGSQGREKLFF.

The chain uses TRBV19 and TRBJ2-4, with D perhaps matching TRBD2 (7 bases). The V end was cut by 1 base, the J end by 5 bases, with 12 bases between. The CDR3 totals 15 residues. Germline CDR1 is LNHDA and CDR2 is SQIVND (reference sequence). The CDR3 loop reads CASSIGGGHENIQYF. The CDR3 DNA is TGTGCCAGTAGTATAGGCGGGGGACACGAAAACATTCAGTACTTC.

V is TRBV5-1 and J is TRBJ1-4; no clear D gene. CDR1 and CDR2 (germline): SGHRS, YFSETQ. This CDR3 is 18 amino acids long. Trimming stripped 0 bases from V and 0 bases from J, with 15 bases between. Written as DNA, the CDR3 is TGCGCCAGCAGCTTGGGTAAGGCAGGCCCTGCAACTAATGAAAAACTGTTTTTT. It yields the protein CASSLGKAGPATNEKLFF.

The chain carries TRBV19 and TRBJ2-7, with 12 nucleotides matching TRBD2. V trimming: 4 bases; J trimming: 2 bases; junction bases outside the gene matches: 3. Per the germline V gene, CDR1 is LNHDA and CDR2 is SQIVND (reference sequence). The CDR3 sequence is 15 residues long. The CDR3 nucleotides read TGTGCCAGTAGTAGGACTAGCGGGGTACCCTACGAGCAGTACTTC. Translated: CASSRTSGVPYEQYF.

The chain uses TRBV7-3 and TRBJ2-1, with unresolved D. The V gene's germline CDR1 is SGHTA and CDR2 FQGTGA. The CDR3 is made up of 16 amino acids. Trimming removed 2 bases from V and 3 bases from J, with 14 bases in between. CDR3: CASSLRPGPLYNEQFF. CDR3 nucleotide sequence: TGTGCCAGCAGCTTACGGCCAGGCCCTCTCTACAATGAGCAGTTCTTC. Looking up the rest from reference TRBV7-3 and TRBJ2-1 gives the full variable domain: GAGVSQTPSNKVTEKGKYVELRCDPISGHTALYWYRQSLGQGPEFLIYFQGTGAADDSGLPNDRFFAVRPEGSVSTLKIQRTERGDSAVYLCASSLRPGPLYNEQFFGPGTRLTVL.

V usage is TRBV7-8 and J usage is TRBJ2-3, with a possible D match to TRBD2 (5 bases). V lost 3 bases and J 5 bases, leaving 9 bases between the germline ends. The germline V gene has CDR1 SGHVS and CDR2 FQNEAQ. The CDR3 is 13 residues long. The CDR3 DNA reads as TGTGCCAGCAGCTTCGACGGAGGAGATACGCAGTATTTT. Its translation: CASSFDGGDTQYF.

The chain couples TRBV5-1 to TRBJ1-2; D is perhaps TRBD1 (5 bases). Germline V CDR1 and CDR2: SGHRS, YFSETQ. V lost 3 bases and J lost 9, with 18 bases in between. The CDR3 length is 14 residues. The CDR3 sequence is CASSSTQGVGSYTF. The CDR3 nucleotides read TGCGCCAGCAGCTCCACCCAGGGTGTGGGGAGCTACACCTTC.

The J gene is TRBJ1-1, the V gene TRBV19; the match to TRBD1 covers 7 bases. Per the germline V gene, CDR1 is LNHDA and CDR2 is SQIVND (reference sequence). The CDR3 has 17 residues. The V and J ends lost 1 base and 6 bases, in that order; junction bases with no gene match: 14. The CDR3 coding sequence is TGTGCCAGTAGTATAGTATTCGGGGGACAGAAGAAGGCTGAAGCTTTCTTT. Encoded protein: CASSIVFGGQKKAEAFF.

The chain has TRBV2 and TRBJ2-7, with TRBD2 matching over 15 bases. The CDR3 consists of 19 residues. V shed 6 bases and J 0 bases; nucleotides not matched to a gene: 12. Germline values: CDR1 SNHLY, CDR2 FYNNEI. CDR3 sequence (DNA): TGTGCCAGCAGGAGCGAAGGGACTAGCGGGGGGTCTAGCTCCTACGAGCAGTACTTC. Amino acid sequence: CASRSEGTSGGSSSYEQYF.

CDR3 DNA sequence: TGTGCCAGCAGAGAGGACAGCGGGAACACCGGGGAGCTGTTTTTT. Its protein product is CASREDSGNTGELFF. The V call is TRBV7-2, the J call TRBJ2-2; D might be TRBD1 (6 bases). Trimming stripped 6 bases from V and 1 base from J, with 12 bases between. Germline CDR1 reads SGHTA; CDR2 reads FQGNSA. The CDR3 has 15 residues.

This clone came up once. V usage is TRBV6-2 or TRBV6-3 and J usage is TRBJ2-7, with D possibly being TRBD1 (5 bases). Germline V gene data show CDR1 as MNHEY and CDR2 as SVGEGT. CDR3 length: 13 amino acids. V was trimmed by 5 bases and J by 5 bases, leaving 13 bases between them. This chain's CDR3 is CASSLSGLDEQYF. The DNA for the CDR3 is TGTGCCAGCAGTCTCTCAGGGCTAGACGAGCAGTACTTC.

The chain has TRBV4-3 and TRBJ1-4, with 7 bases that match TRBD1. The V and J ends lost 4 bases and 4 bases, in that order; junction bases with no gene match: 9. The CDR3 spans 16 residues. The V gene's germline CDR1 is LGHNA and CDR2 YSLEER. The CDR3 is CASSPFKGAGNEKLFF. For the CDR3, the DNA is TGCGCCAGCAGCCCCTTCAAGGGGGCTGGTAATGAAAAACTGTTTTTT.

The CDR3 spells CASRQGGANGYTF. The CDR3 nucleotides are TGTGCCAGCAGACAGGGTGGCGCAAATGGCTACACCTTC. The chain joins TRBV25-1 to TRBJ1-2, with D perhaps matching TRBD1 (6 bases). The germline V gene has CDR1 MGHDK and CDR2 SYGVNS. V gave up 6 bases and J gave up 6 bases, with 14 bases separating them. This CDR3 has 13 residues.

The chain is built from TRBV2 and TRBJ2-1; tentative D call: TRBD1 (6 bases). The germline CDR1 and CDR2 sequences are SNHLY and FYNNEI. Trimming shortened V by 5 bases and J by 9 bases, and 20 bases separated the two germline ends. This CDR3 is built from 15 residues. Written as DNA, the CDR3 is TGTGCCAGCAGTCCCACGACAGGTTATAGTGGTGAGCAGTTCTTC. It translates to CASSPTTGYSGEQFF.

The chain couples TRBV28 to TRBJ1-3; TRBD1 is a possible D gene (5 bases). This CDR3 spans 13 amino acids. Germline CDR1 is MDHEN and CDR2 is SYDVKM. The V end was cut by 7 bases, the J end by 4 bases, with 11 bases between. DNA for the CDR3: TGTGCCAGCACAGGGCAGGTGGGAAACACCATATATTTT. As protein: CASTGQVGNTIYF. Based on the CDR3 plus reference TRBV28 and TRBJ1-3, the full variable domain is DVKVTQSSRYLVKRTGEKVFLECVQDMDHENMFWYRQDPGLGLRLIYFSYDVKMKEKGDIPEGYSVSREKKERFSLILESASTNQTSMYLCASTGQVGNTIYFGEGSWLTVV.